These T cell receptor beta chains were read from a single sample in a study of human T cells and chemical hapten exposure. MiXCR was run by TCRdb on the RACE reads, yielding one entry per CDR3 protein. The sample shows around 70,000 distinct CDR3 sequences, around 6.3% of them seen only once. The source material was whole blood. The source of these receptors is a female donor in good health. Some clones in this sample may be carry-over from other donors' samples. CDR3s include the opening cysteine and the closing phenylalanine or tryptophan. The D gene is left open where the match is weak. The size field is filled for only some rows; it gives once, few, many or a size class.

V	D	size	J	CDR3	DNA
TRBV5-1	TRBD1	many	TRBJ1-1	CASSQGQGDTEAFF	TGCGCCAGCAGCCAGGGACAGGGGGACACTGAAGCTTTCTTT
TRBV7-2	NA	many	TRBJ1-2	CASSLAQGRETGYTF	TGTGCCAGCAGCTTAGCGCAGGGCAGGGAGACTGGCTACACCTTC
TRBV28	NA	many	TRBJ2-7	CASSRLDGSYEQYF	TGTGCCAGCAGCCGCTTGGACGGATCCTACGAGCAGTACTTC
TRBV3-1	NA	NA	TRBJ2-1	CASSQDRVEQFF	TGTGCCAGCAGCCAAGATAGGGTGGAGCAGTTCTTC
TRBV6-1	NA	many	TRBJ1-2	CASSEVQGLNYGYTF	TGTGCCAGCAGTGAAGTGCAGGGCCTAAACTATGGCTACACCTTC
TRBV12-3/TRBV12-4	NA	many	TRBJ2-7	CASSLKGSYEQYF	TGTGCCAGCAGTTTAAAGGGCAGCTACGAGCAGTACTTC
TRBV25-1	TRBD1	NA	TRBJ2-2	CASSGTGTGNTGELFF	TGTGCCAGCAGTGGAACCGGGACAGGGAACACCGGGGAGCTGTTTTTT
TRBV4-1	TRBD1	many	TRBJ2-3	CASGSLGQLTDTQYF	TGCGCCAGCGGAAGTTTGGGACAGCTTACAGATACGCAGTATTTT
TRBV2	NA	many	TRBJ2-5	CASSVGGRTQYF	TGTGCCAGCAGTGTGGGGGGCCGGACCCAGTACTTC
TRBV28	NA	NA	TRBJ1-1	CASMGTENTEAFF	TGTGCCAGCATGGGGACGGAGAACACTGAAGCTTTCTTT
TRBV6-2/TRBV6-3	TRBD1	NA	TRBJ2-7	CASSPSRDRAYF	TGTGCCAGCAGTCCCTCCCGGGACAGGGCGTACTTC
TRBV7-9	NA	few	TRBJ2-4	CASRAGDGRRNIQYF	TGTGCCAGCAGAGCAGGGGATGGACGGAGAAACATTCAGTACTTC
TRBV29-1	NA	few	TRBJ2-1	CSVGWAPYNEQFF	TGCAGCGTGGGGTGGGCCCCGTACAATGAGCAGTTCTTC
TRBV20-1	TRBD1	NA	TRBJ2-5	CSAPDRVHETQYF	TGCAGTGCCCCTGACAGGGTCCATGAGACCCAGTACTTC
TRBV5-1	NA	NA	TRBJ1-1	CASSSSSGVTEAFF	TGCGCCAGCAGCTCGTCATCAGGGGTTACTGAAGCTTTCTTT
TRBV20-1	NA	many	TRBJ2-3	CSARDVGNPTDTQYF	TGCAGTGCTAGAGATGTTGGTAACCCTACAGATACGCAGTATTTT
TRBV28	TRBD1	many	TRBJ2-7	CASLGDSYSYEQYF	TGTGCCAGCTTGGGGGACAGTTACTCCTACGAGCAGTACTTC
TRBV20-1	TRBD2	many	TRBJ2-7	CSAGSGRAGYEQYF	TGCAGTGCTGGGAGCGGGAGGGCCGGGTACGAGCAGTACTTC
TRBV30	NA	NA	TRBJ2-7	CAWSFFEAGALGEQYF	TGTGCCTGGAGTTTTTTCGAGGCAGGCGCCTTGGGCGAGCAGTACTTC
TRBV12-3/TRBV12-4	NA	NA	TRBJ2-3	CASSLGHDTDTQYF	TGTGCCAGCAGCCTCGGTCATGACACAGATACGCAGTATTTT
TRBV20-1	NA	many	TRBJ2-7	CSAGGTSNYEQYF	TGCAGTGCTGGCGGGACGAGCAACTACGAGCAGTACTTC
TRBV2	NA	many	TRBJ1-4	CASILQRGNEKLFF	TGTGCCAGCATCCTACAGCGCGGGAATGAAAAACTGTTTTTT
TRBV20-1	NA	many	TRBJ1-2	CSAETPNYGYTF	TGCAGTGCTGAAACACCTAACTATGGCTACACCTTC
TRBV27	NA	NA	TRBJ2-1	CASSLGGGLRYNEQFF	TGTGCCAGCAGTTTGGGAGGGGGACTGAGATACAATGAGCAGTTCTTC
TRBV28	TRBD1	many	TRBJ2-7	CASRDGQASSYEQYF	TGTGCCAGCAGGGACGGACAGGCGAGCTCCTACGAGCAGTACTTC
TRBV28	NA	many	TRBJ1-5	CASSLISYSNQPQHF	TGTGCCAGCAGTTTAATTAGTTATAGCAATCAGCCCCAGCATTTT
TRBV10-3	TRBD2	NA	TRBJ2-3	CALGLASTDTQYF	TGTGCGCTAGGACTAGCGTCGACAGATACGCAGTATTTT
TRBV6-5	NA	many	TRBJ1-5	CASSYSRGNQPQHF	TGTGCCAGCAGTTACTCACGGGGGAATCAGCCCCAGCATTTT
TRBV6-5	NA	many	TRBJ2-5	CASRTAYQETQYF	TGTGCCAGCAGGACCGCGTACCAAGAGACCCAGTACTTC
TRBV12-5	NA	few	TRBJ2-5	CASAQLANQETQYF	TGTGCTAGTGCCCAGCTAGCTAACCAAGAGACCCAGTACTTC
TRBV7-2	TRBD2	many	TRBJ2-7	CASSSGLAGEQYF	TGTGCCAGCAGCTCGGGACTAGCGGGGGAGCAGTACTTC
TRBV19	NA	NA	TRBJ2-6	CASSIVPSGANVLTF	TGTGCCAGTAGTATAGTGCCCTCTGGGGCCAACGTCCTGACTTTC
TRBV20-1	TRBD2	many	TRBJ2-1	CSARTSGEFYNEQFF	TGCAGTGCTAGGACTAGCGGAGAGTTCTACAATGAGCAGTTCTTC
TRBV20-1	NA	few	TRBJ2-6	CSGSTGANVLTF	TGCAGTGGGAGTACTGGGGCCAACGTCCTGACTTTC
TRBV27	NA	many	TRBJ1-2	CASSLSIGLTPEGYTF	TGTGCCAGCAGTTTATCGATCGGACTCACCCCCGAGGGCTACACCTTC
TRBV11-2	NA	NA	TRBJ2-1	CASSLDRTYGFF	TGTGCCAGCAGCTTAGACCGTACCTATGGGTTCTTC
TRBV28	NA	few	TRBJ2-5	CASSASGFIETQYF	TGTGCCAGCAGTGCTTCAGGGTTTATTGAGACCCAGTACTTC
TRBV7-2	NA	many	TRBJ2-4	CASSLVGNIQYF	TGTGCCAGCAGCTTAGTAGGGAACATTCAGTACTTC